One and the same sample provided the 20 T cell receptor beta chains below, sequenced in a study of T-cell memory formation after mild COVID-19. MiXCR was run by TCRdb on the 5' RACE reads, yielding one entry per CDR3 protein. The sample yields some 490,000 distinct CDR3 sequences, approximately 18% seen once. The sequencing sample was made of PBMCs or a T cell subset sorted from them (not recorded which). These receptor sequences come from an adult woman who had mild COVID-19 (a few samples of this study predate the infection). Cell type and time point are not known.

This chain uses TRBV5-5 with TRBJ1-2, with 7 bases matching TRBD1. J gave up 4 bases and V 4 bases, and 4 bases lay outside the gene matches. The CDR3 is 13 amino acids. CDR1 is SGHKS, CDR2 YYEKEE, per germline (reference sequence). DNA of the CDR3: TGTGCCAGCAGCGAGGGACAGCCCTATGGCTACACCTTC. Protein sequence: CASSEGQPYGYTF. Full variable domain (rest looked up from reference TRBV5-5 and TRBJ1-2): DAGVTQSPTHLIKTRGQQVTLRCSPISGHKSVSWYQQVLGQGPQFIFQYYEKEERGRGNFPDRFSARQFPNYSSELNVNALLLGDSALYLCASSEGQPYGYTFGSGTRLTVV.

This chain links TRBV25-1 with TRBJ1-1, with 8 bases matching TRBD1. Trimming at V came to 9 bases and at J to 10 bases, leaving 10 bases not matched to a gene. CDR3 length equals 12 residues. CDR1 is MGHDK and CDR2 is SYGVNS in the germline V gene. The CDR3 region is CASSGQGVGAFF. DNA for the CDR3: TGTGCCAGTTCCGGACAGGGCGTGGGAGCTTTCTTT.

This chain uses TRBV24-1 with TRBJ2-3; D gene unclear. Germline V CDR1 and CDR2: KGHDR, SFDVKD. Trimming stripped 4 bases from V and 8 bases from J, with 12 bases between. CDR3 length equals 13 residues. The CDR3 sequence is CATSDSHSGTQYF. The CDR3 coding sequence is TGTGCCACCAGTGACTCCCACTCGGGTACGCAGTATTTT.

This clonotype came up a few times. The V call is TRBV11-2, the J call TRBJ2-1, with TRBD1 matching over 8 bases. The CDR3 is made up of 15 amino acids. The trim removed 8 bases at V and 8 bases at J, leaving 14 bases unmatched. Germline-derived CDR1 and CDR2 are SGHAT and FQNNGV. CDR3 nucleotide sequence: TGTGCCAGCGGAGCTCTCGGACAGGGTGGATATGAGCAGTTCTTC. It is translated as CASGALGQGGYEQFF.

The DNA for the CDR3 is TGTGCCAGCAGTGACCACGGGCGGGGGAAAAACATTCAGTACTTC. Encoded protein: CASSDHGRGKNIQYF. J is TRBJ2-4 and V is TRBV25-1; 7 bases map to TRBD2. V dropped 3 bases and J dropped 4; count of bases not matched to a gene: 6. The CDR3 has 15 amino acids. The V gene's germline CDR1 is MGHDK and CDR2 SYGVNS.

The chain couples TRBV24-1 to TRBJ1-5; the D gene is possibly TRBD1 (5 bases). This CDR3 has 14 amino acids. V lost 8 bases to trimming and J lost 1 base, with 11 bases between them. Germline lookup yields CDR1 KGHDR and CDR2 SFDVKD. The CDR3, as DNA: TGTGCCACCATGCAGGGCGGGAGCAATCAGCCCCAGCATTTT. This codes for CATMQGGSNQPQHF.

This clonotype was seen a handful of times. V is TRBV5-1 and J is TRBJ1-2, with 9 bases that match TRBD1. This CDR3 region has 15 residues. J was trimmed by 7 bases and V by 4 bases; bases with no gene match: 11. CDR1 and CDR2 (germline): SGHRS, YFSETQ. The CDR3 nucleotides are TGCGCCAGCAGCCCGGACAGGGGTGGGGAACTTGGCTACACCTTC. Encoded protein: CASSPDRGGELGYTF.

Here the CDR3 DNA reads TGTGCCAGCAGCTTAGATTGGAGGGAAGCTTTCTTT. Translated: CASSLDWREAFF. The J gene is TRBJ1-1, the V gene TRBV11-3, with no clear D. The germline V gene has CDR1 SGHNT and CDR2 YENEEA. CDR3 length equals 12 residues. V was trimmed by 0 bases and J by 8 bases, leaving 7 bases between them.

This chain connects TRBV9 to TRBJ2-1; TRBD1 is a possible D gene (6 bases). Germline CDR1 reads SGDLS; CDR2 reads YYNGEE. V dropped 3 bases and J dropped 3 bases, with 16 bases sitting between them. The CDR3 loop spans 16 amino acids. The CDR3 sequence is CASSGLSGAFYNEQFF. The CDR3 DNA is TGTGCCAGCAGCGGCCTTTCAGGGGCATTCTACAATGAGCAGTTCTTC.

The CDR3 here is CASSHGLAGIYNEQFF. In DNA, the CDR3 is TGTGCCAGCAGCCACGGACTAGCGGGAATCTACAATGAGCAGTTCTTC. The rearrangement joins TRBV11-3 to TRBJ2-1; TRBD2 matches at 12 bases. V lost 5 bases to trimming and J lost 3 bases; unmatched junction nucleotides: 5. CDR1 is SGHNT, CDR2 YENEEA, per germline. The CDR3 is made up of 16 amino acids.

This clonotype was seen a handful of times. The DNA of the CDR3 is TGTGCCAGCAGAGGACTAGCGGACTACAATGAGCAGTTCTTC. Translating it yields CASRGLADYNEQFF. The V and J genes are TRBV6-2 or TRBV6-3 and TRBJ2-1, with TRBD2 matching over 10 bases. Germline loops: CDR1 MNHEY, CDR2 SVGEGT. The CDR3 runs 14 residues. The V gene end was trimmed by 6 bases and the J gene end by 3 bases; junction bases not matched to a gene: 2.

The chain has TRBV27 and TRBJ2-7; D is perhaps TRBD2 (6 bases). Trimming left V 3 bases short and J 3 bases short, with 12 bases between. CDR1 is MNHEY, CDR2 SMNVEV, per germline (reference sequence). This CDR3 is built from 14 residues. The CDR3 region has the DNA TGTGCCAGCAGTTTGGGTGCGGGGTACTACGAGCAGTACTTC. Its translation is CASSLGAGYYEQYF.

This clonotype was detected only a few times. The CDR3 nucleotides are TGTGCCAGCAGCGCAGAAACAGGGGTCGTAGATACGCAGTATTTT. Protein sequence: CASSAETGVVDTQYF. The genes are TRBV9 and TRBJ2-3; 7 nucleotides line up with TRBD1. Germline V CDR1 and CDR2: SGDLS, YYNGEE. The CDR3 is made up of 15 amino acids. V lost 3 bases, J lost 5 bases, and 9 bases stayed unmatched.

V is TRBV24-1 and J is TRBJ2-7, with 11 bases lining up with TRBD1. This CDR3 contains 15 residues. With V trimmed by 4 bases and J by 3 bases, 4 bases remained unmatched. Germline CDR1 and CDR2: KGHDR and SFDVKD. The chain's CDR3 is CATSEGQGGFYEQYF. CDR3 bases: TGTGCCACCAGTGAGGGACAGGGGGGGTTCTACGAGCAGTACTTC.

In DNA, the CDR3 is TGTGCCAGCAGCCAAGATGGGGAGGTCCGTAGCGAGCAGTACTTC. This sequence encodes CASSQDGEVRSEQYF. The rearrangement joins TRBV4-2 to TRBJ2-7; possibly TRBD2 for D (6 bases). This CDR3 contains 15 residues. Germline CDR1 and CDR2: LGHNA and YNFKEQ. The V end was cut by 0 bases, the J end by 6 bases, with 15 bases between.

A few counts support this clonotype. CDR3 bases: TGTGCCACCAGTGATTTGTTGGTTAACTATGGCTACACCTTC. Translating it yields CATSDLLVNYGYTF. The V gene is TRBV24-1, the J gene TRBJ1-2; D unresolved. Germline V gene sequence: CDR1 KGHDR, CDR2 SFDVKD. The germline V and J ends were trimmed by 0 bases and 1 base, with 5 bases remaining between them. This CDR3 is 14 amino acids long.

The table lists this clonotype with a few counts. The gene calls are TRBV25-1 and TRBJ2-7, with TRBD2 matching over 8 bases. The CDR3 totals 15 residues. Germline loops: CDR1 MGHDK, CDR2 SYGVNS. The V gene end was trimmed by 1 base and the J gene end by 4 bases; junction bases not matched to a gene: 6. The CDR3 spells CASSELAGSGYEQYF. Here the CDR3 DNA reads TGTGCCAGCAGTGAATTAGCGGGGTCGGGATACGAGCAGTACTTC.

The rearrangement links TRBV7-9 to TRBJ1-5; 7 nucleotides line up with TRBD1. The V segment lost 4 bases and the J segment 2 bases; nucleotides outside the gene matches: 8. This CDR3 region has 16 residues. Germline loops: CDR1 SEHNR, CDR2 FQNEAQ (reference sequence). CDR3 amino acids: CASSSTGKERNQPQHF. For the CDR3, the DNA is TGTGCCAGCAGCTCGACAGGGAAGGAACGCAATCAGCCCCAGCATTTT.

CDR3 bases: TGTGCCATCAAACAGGGTTACGAGCAGTACTTC. This translates into CAIKQGYEQYF. The V call is TRBV10-3, the J call TRBJ2-7; maybe TRBD1 (6 bases). Trimming stripped 7 bases from V and 4 bases from J, with 8 bases between. The CDR3 is 11 amino acids. Germline V gene lookup returns CDR1 ENHRY and CDR2 SYGVKD.

A few counts support this clonotype. This chain connects TRBV7-9 to TRBJ2-7; a weak D match, TRBD2 (6 bases). Germline V gene sequence: CDR1 SEHNR, CDR2 FQNEAQ (reference sequence). V was clipped by 2 bases and J by 3 bases, with 11 bases between them. The CDR3 runs 14 residues. The CDR3 nucleotides are TGTGCCAGCAGCTTAACTAGCAAGAACTACGAGCAGTACTTC. Translating gives CASSLTSKNYEQYF.